This entry concerns a single T cell receptor beta chain. Its cognate antigen is unknown. The data were obtained in a study of cytomegalovirus exposure and HLA in healthy donors. Study details: The same platform was used for the 110 or so validation repertoires as for the roughly 660 first-cohort repertoires, as reported in a later analysis.

Overall study results and limits: Specificity of three CMV-associated chains for CMV antigens was verified in vitro.

Germline CDR1 and CDR2: SNHLY and FYNNEI. V lost 6 bases to trimming and J lost 0 bases; unmatched junction nucleotides: 3. This CDR3 region has 15 residues. The study drew the donors from its roughly 130-subject validation cohort, separate from the approximately 700-subject first cohort. The table came from immunoSEQ multiplex PCR; TCRdb's copy has only in-frame clones and leaves some out. In the table there are a few hundred thousand clones, 85% to 90% of which are singletons. The J gene is TRBJ2-7, the V gene TRBV2; 12 nucleotides agree with TRBD2. This receptor was taken from a woman aged 18-29 years in good health and CMV-seronegative. Material: PBMCs. The DNA of the CDR3 is TGTGCCAGCAGCGGACTAGCGGGGAGCTCCTACGAGCAGTACTTC. Translated: CASSGLAGSSYEQYF.